This TCR beta chain was recovered during a study of blood T cell repertoires in COVID-19. Assay: immunoSEQ multiplex PCR; the TCRdb copy retains only in-frame clones and omits some. The data hold over 200,000 clones, with around nine tenths observed a single time. The junction had 7 bases not matched to a gene; V was cut back by 9 bases and J by 7 bases. The germline V gene has CDR1 SGHTA and CDR2 FQGNSA. This CDR3 spans 14 amino acids. The sequence came from a man in his forties who had recovered from COVID-19. Specimen: peripheral blood. The gene calls are TRBV7-2 and TRBJ2-1, with 12 bases lining up with TRBD2. The CDR3 loop is CASSSGGARNEQFF. The CDR3 coding sequence is TGTGCCAGTTCTAGCGGGGGGGCGAGGAATGAGCAGTTCTTC.